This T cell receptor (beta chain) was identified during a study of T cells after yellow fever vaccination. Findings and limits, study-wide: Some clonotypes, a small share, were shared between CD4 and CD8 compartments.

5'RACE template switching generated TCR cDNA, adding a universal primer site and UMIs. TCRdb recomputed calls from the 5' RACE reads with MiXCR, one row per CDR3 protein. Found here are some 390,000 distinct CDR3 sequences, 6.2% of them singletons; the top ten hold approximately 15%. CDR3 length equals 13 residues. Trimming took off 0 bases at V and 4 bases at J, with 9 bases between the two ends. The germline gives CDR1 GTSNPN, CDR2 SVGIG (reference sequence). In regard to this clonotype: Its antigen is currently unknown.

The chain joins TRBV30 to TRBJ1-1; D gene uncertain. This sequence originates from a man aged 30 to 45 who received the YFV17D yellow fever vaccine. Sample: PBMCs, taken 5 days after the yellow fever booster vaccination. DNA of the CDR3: TGTGCCTGGAGTGTAGAAGGGAGCACTGAAGCTTTCTTT. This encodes CAWSVEGSTEAFF.